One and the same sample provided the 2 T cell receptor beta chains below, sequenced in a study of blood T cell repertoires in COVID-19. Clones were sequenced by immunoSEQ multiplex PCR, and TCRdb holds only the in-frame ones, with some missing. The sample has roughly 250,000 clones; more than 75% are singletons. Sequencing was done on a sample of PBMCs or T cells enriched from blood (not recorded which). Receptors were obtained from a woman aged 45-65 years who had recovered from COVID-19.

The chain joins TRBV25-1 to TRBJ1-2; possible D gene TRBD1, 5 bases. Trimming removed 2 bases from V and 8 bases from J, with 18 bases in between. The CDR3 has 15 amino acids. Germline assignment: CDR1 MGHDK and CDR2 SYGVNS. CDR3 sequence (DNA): TGTGCCAGCAGTGAACCCGGGGACTCCCCTGGGGGCTACACCTTC. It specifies CASSEPGDSPGGYTF.

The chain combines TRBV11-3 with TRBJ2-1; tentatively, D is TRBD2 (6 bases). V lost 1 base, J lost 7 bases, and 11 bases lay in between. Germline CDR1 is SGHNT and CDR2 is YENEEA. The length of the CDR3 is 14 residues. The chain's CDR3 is CASSLVGGDNEQFF. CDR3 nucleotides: TGTGCCAGCAGCTTAGTAGGAGGGGATAATGAGCAGTTCTTC.